These 13 T cell receptor beta chains were sequenced from one sample in a study of identifying expanded T cells in peripheral blood. The protocol was immunoSEQ multiplex PCR, while the TCRdb copy is restricted to in-frame clones and leaves out a portion. The table has 100,000 or so clones, approximately 88% seen once. Sequenced sample: blood. The receptors originated from a person aged 18-69 years in good health.

The chain recombines TRBV5-1 with TRBJ2-1, with a weak D call TRBD2 (6 bases). Germline values: CDR1 SGHRS, CDR2 YFSETQ. Trimming pared 0 bases from V and 2 bases from J, leaving 9 bases between. The CDR3 runs 15 residues. CDR3: CASSLAASAYNEQFF. DNA of the CDR3: TGCGCCAGCAGCTTGGCTGCTAGCGCCTACAATGAGCAGTTCTTC.

The chain has TRBV7-2 and TRBJ2-1, with 12 bases aligning to TRBD2. J gave up 4 bases and V 5 bases, and 3 bases lay outside the gene matches. Germline V gene lookup returns CDR1 SGHTA and CDR2 FQGNSA. This CDR3 has 15 residues. The CDR3 bases are TGTGCCAGCAGCCGTCTAGCGGGAGGGTACAATGAGCAGTTCTTC. This gives the protein CASSRLAGGYNEQFF.

The CDR3 protein is CSVAGVNTEAFF. CDR3 bases: TGCAGCGTTGCAGGGGTGAACACTGAAGCTTTCTTT. This chain connects TRBV29-1 to TRBJ1-1; TRBD1 might be the D (6 bases). The CDR3 sequence is 12 residues long. V shed 4 bases and J shed 0 bases, with 6 bases lying between them. Germline V CDR1 and CDR2: SQVTM, ANQGSEA.

The V and J genes are TRBV4-2 and TRBJ2-1; TRBD2 aligns across 12 bases. Germline trimming cut 0 bases from V and 7 bases from J; bases unmatched to any gene: 10. This CDR3 comprises 18 residues. Germline V gene data show CDR1 as LGHNA and CDR2 as YNFKEQ. The CDR3 nucleotides read TGTGCCAGCAGCCAAGACCCACTAGCGGGAGGTATTGGGAATGAGCAGTTCTTC. Translation gives CASSQDPLAGGIGNEQFF.

J is TRBJ2-3 and V is TRBV19; D gene ambiguous. V lost 5 bases to trimming and J lost 0 bases, with 12 bases between them. The CDR3 is 15 residues long. Germline V gene sequence: CDR1 LNHDA, CDR2 SQIVND (reference sequence). Written as DNA, the CDR3 is TGTGCCAGTAGTCCTCGGACGGGTAGCACAGATACGCAGTATTTT. Translating gives CASSPRTGSTDTQYF. Full variable domain (outside the CDR3, taken from reference TRBV19 and TRBJ2-3): DGGITQSPKYLFRKEGQNVTLSCEQNLNHDAMYWYRQDPGQGLRLIYYSQIVNDFQKGDIAEGYSVSREKKESFPLTVTSAQKNPTAFYLCASSPRTGSTDTQYFGPGTRLTVL.

The rearrangement links TRBV19 to TRBJ1-5; no reliable D call. The length of the CDR3 is 16 residues. In germline, CDR1 is LNHDA, CDR2 SQIVND (reference sequence). Trimming removed 7 bases from V and 0 bases from J, with 16 bases in between. CDR3 bases: TGTGCCAGTACCGACTCCATTGGTACTAGCAATCAGCCCCAGCATTTT. Its translation: CASTDSIGTSNQPQHF. The variable domain in full, with the rest retrieved from reference TRBV19 and TRBJ1-5, is DGGITQSPKYLFRKEGQNVTLSCEQNLNHDAMYWYRQDPGQGLRLIYYSQIVNDFQKGDIAEGYSVSREKKESFPLTVTSAQKNPTAFYLCASTDSIGTSNQPQHFGDGTRLSIL.

V usage is TRBV6-6 and J usage is TRBJ1-3; D is uncertain. Germline V gene data show CDR1 as MNHNY and CDR2 as SVGAGI (reference sequence). Deletions cut 8 bases from V and 4 bases from J, with 15 bases between. The CDR3 is made up of 14 amino acids. For the CDR3, the DNA is TGTGCCAGCGGTCGTGGGCCCCCCGGAAACACCATATATTTT. Its translation is CASGRGPPGNTIYF.

This rearrangement joins TRBV5-8 to TRBJ2-3, with D hard to call. V gave up 0 bases and J gave up 2 bases, with 4 bases separating them. This CDR3 spans 13 amino acids. Germline CDR1 and CDR2: SGHTS and YDEGEE. CDR3 amino acids: CASSLENTDTQYF. CDR3 in DNA: TGTGCCAGCAGCTTGGAGAACACAGATACGCAGTATTTT.

J is TRBJ1-1 and V is TRBV25-1, with a weak D call TRBD1 (6 bases). CDR3 length: 15 amino acids. Germline-derived CDR1 and CDR2 are MGHDK and SYGVNS. V lost 3 bases, J lost 3 bases, and 14 bases lay in between. The CDR3 sequence: CASSDPQGGDTEAFF. Here the CDR3 DNA reads TGTGCCAGCAGTGACCCACAGGGCGGGGACACTGAAGCTTTCTTT.

The rearrangement links TRBV5-1 to TRBJ2-7, with D perhaps assigned TRBD1 or TRBD2 (5 bases each). This CDR3 is 14 amino acids long. The V end was cut by 0 bases, the J end by 5 bases, with 12 bases between. Germline-derived CDR1 and CDR2 are SGHRS and YFSETQ. The CDR3 DNA is TGCGCCAGCAGCTTGGGACAGTTGGGAGACGAGCAGTACTTC. Translating it yields CASSLGQLGDEQYF.

The V and J genes are TRBV28 and TRBJ1-1; D is uncertain. Germline V CDR1 and CDR2: MDHEN, SYDVKM. This CDR3 is 14 amino acids long. The ends were cut back, 7 bases at V and 0 bases at J, with 12 bases in the middle. The CDR3 protein is CASNKGVLNTEAFF. As DNA, the CDR3 is TGTGCCAGCAACAAAGGAGTTTTGAACACTGAAGCTTTCTTT.

This chain uses TRBV7-2 with TRBJ1-4, with 9 nucleotides matching TRBD1. V was clipped by 2 bases and J by 11 bases; unmatched bases: 9. CDR1 is SGHTA and CDR2 is FQGNSA in the germline V gene. The CDR3 totals 15 residues. Here the CDR3 reads CASSLLGTGQEKLFF. The CDR3 region has the DNA TGTGCCAGCAGCTTACTGGGGACAGGGCAGGAGAAACTGTTTTTT.

In the case of this clone: Other DNA sequences in the same sample also yield this CDR3. The chain employs TRBV9 and TRBJ2-3; the D is unclear. The CDR3 has 13 amino acids. Germline V lookup: CDR1 SGDLS, CDR2 YYNGEE. Trimming removed 0 bases from V and 0 bases from J, with 2 bases in between. CDR3 DNA sequence: TGTGCCAGCAGCGTAGGCAGCACAGATACGCAGTATTTT. It codes for CASSVGSTDTQYF.